A selection of T cell receptor beta chains follows, all from one sample in a study of T cell responses to AZD1222 COVID-19 vaccine. The repertoire was sequenced with immunoSEQ multiplex PCR; TCRdb's copy has only in-frame clones and lacks some. Here the sample spans more than 95,000 clones, roughly 89% being singletons. The specimen was peripheral blood, collected 28 days after the second AZD1222 dose. The receptor set was obtained from an adult who received the AZD1222 COVID-19 vaccine. CDR3s include the opening cysteine and the closing phenylalanine or tryptophan. A D gene is named only where the DNA matches it firmly. Some rows have no size entry. The others give once, few or many, or a class for an expanded clone.

TRBJ1-6,TRBD1,TRBV30,few,TGTGCCTGGGACAGGGGCAATTCACCCCTCCACTTT,CAWDRGNSPLHF
TRBJ1-2,TRBD1,TRBV3-1/TRBV3-2,.,TGTGCCAGCAGCCAACGGACAGGGGTCAACTATGGCTACACCTTC,CASSQRTGVNYGYTF
TRBJ1-5,TRBD1,TRBV24-1,once,TGTGCCACCAGTGATCGACAGGGGAATCAGCCCCAGCATTTT,CATSDRQGNQPQHF
TRBJ2-7,.,TRBV11-2,.,TGTGCCAGCACCATTGGCCCGCGGGCGGGATACGAGCAGTACTTC,CASTIGPRAGYEQYF
TRBJ2-7,.,TRBV24-1,.,TGTGCCACCAGTGATTGGGGCAGGGGAGGCTACGAGCAGTACTTC,CATSDWGRGGYEQYF
TRBJ1-2,.,TRBV18,once,TGTGCCAGCTCACCAGAGAACTATGGCTACACCTTC,CASSPENYGYTF
TRBJ2-7,TRBD2,TRBV2,.,TGTGCCACCAAGGGACTAGCGGGGGTTTCGACCTACGAGCAGTACTTC,CATKGLAGVSTYEQYF
TRBJ1-2,TRBD1,TRBV28,.,TGTGCCAGCGAAGAGCCCGGGACAGGGAGTATCTATGGCTACACCTTC,CASEEPGTGSIYGYTF
TRBJ1-5,.,TRBV18,once,TGTGCCAGCTCACCGGGCAGCAATCAGCCCCAGCATTTT,CASSPGSNQPQHF
TRBJ1-2,.,TRBV5-6,.,TGTGCCAGCAGCTTAGGGCAGATGTATGGCTACACCTTC,CASSLGQMYGYTF
TRBJ2-7,TRBD1,TRBV19,.,TGTGCCAGTAGTATTAACTCCGGGACAGGGGGAAGCTCCTACGAGCAGTACTTC,CASSINSGTGGSSYEQYF
TRBJ2-5,.,TRBV2,.,TGTGCCAGCTTAGAAGATGTGGGGGTTACCCAGTACTTC,CASLEDVGVTQYF
TRBJ1-6,.,TRBV28,.,TGTGCCAGCAGTCCCCGTTGGTCACCCCTCCACTTT,CASSPRWSPLHF
TRBJ1-2,.,TRBV6-5,.,TGTGCCAGCAGTTACGGGTTCTCTAACTATGGCTACACCTTC,CASSYGFSNYGYTF
TRBJ1-1,.,TRBV7-3,.,TGTGCCAGCGGGCCCTCGGGGAACACTGAAGCTTTCTTT,CASGPSGNTEAFF
TRBJ2-7,TRBD1,TRBV11-1,.,TGTGCCAGCAAGACAGGGGGGAGGGAGCAGTACTTC,CASKTGGREQYF
TRBJ2-5,.,TRBV7-2,.,TGTGCCAGCAGCTTAGCCGGGCAGGCGTCACTGTACTTC,CASSLAGQASLYF
TRBJ2-2,.,TRBV18,.,TGTGCCAGCTCACCACAGGGACCGCACACCGGGGAGCTGTTTTTT,CASSPQGPHTGELFF
TRBJ1-2,TRBD1,TRBV15,.,TGTGCCACCAGCAGGCCGGGACAGGACTATGGCTACACCTTC,CATSRPGQDYGYTF
TRBJ1-2,TRBD1,TRBV5-6,.,TGTGCCAGCAGCGGGGGACAGGGAAAAGGCGGCTATGGCTACACCTTC,CASSGGQGKGGYGYTF
TRBJ1-5,.,TRBV5-1,large,TGCGCCAGCAGCTTTACAGGTGGTAGCAATCAGCCCCAGCATTTT,CASSFTGGSNQPQHF
TRBJ2-2,.,TRBV9,.,TGTGCCAGCAGTTGGGAACAGAACACCGGGGAGCTGTTTTTT,CASSWEQNTGELFF
TRBJ2-7,TRBD1,TRBV11-2,.,TGTGCCAGCAGCTTAGTCCTTGGCCAGGGGGCCTACGAGCAGTACTTC,CASSLVLGQGAYEQYF
TRBJ2-1,TRBD2,TRBV2,.,TGTGCCAGCAAGGGGACCGGGCGGGGGGACTACAATGAGCAGTTCTTC,CASKGTGRGDYNEQFF
TRBJ1-4,TRBD1,TRBV4-1,.,TGCGCCAGCAGCCACGAACAGGGGGCCACGTCTGAAAAACTGTTTTTT,CASSHEQGATSEKLFF
TRBJ2-3,TRBD2,TRBV6-4,.,TGTGCCAGCAGTGACCGTGCGGGAGGGCCTGATACGCAGTATTTT,CASSDRAGGPDTQYF
TRBJ1-1,TRBD1,TRBV5-1,.,TGCGCCAGCAGCAGTACAGGGGCGGACACTGAAGCTTTCTTT,CASSSTGADTEAFF
TRBJ2-3,.,TRBV11-2,.,TGTGCCAGCAGCTTAGCATCGTGGACAGATACGCAGTATTTT,CASSLASWTDTQYF
TRBJ2-7,.,TRBV5-1,few,TGCGCCAGCAGCTTGGACAGGGTTTACGAGCAGTACTTC,CASSLDRVYEQYF
TRBJ2-7,TRBD1,TRBV7-2,.,TGTGCCAGCAGTATTTCCGGGACAGGGGCCTTATACGAGCAGTACTTC,CASSISGTGALYEQYF
TRBJ2-1,.,TRBV11-3,.,TGTGCCAGCAGCTTCGGACCCCGGACGGGCCACTCCTACAATGAGCAGTTCTTC,CASSFGPRTGHSYNEQFF
TRBJ2-7,.,TRBV4-2,.,TGTGCCAGCAGCCAAGATCTCAGGGCCGACGAGCAGTACTTC,CASSQDLRADEQYF
TRBJ1-4,.,TRBV5-1,.,TGCGCCAGCAGCTTGGGTTGGAGGAATAATGAAAAACTGTTTTTT,CASSLGWRNNEKLFF
TRBJ1-2,TRBD1,TRBV29-1,.,TGCAGCGTTTGGACAGGGGTTTATGGCTACACCTTC,CSVWTGVYGYTF
TRBJ2-5,.,TRBV27,.,TGTGCCAGCAGTTTATTAAGGGGGGAGACCCAGTACTTC,CASSLLRGETQYF
TRBJ1-1,TRBD1,TRBV11-3,.,TGTGCCAGCAGCCCCCGGACAGGGACGGGGGCGACCTTT,CASSPRTGTGATF
TRBJ1-4,.,TRBV25-1,.,TGTGCCAGCAGTGAACGAGCTGGCATAGCAAGTGAAAAACTGTTTTTT,CASSERAGIASEKLFF
TRBJ2-6,.,TRBV7-9,.,TGTGCCAGCAGCCAAGCCCGAGGGAGGTTTGGGGCCAACGTCCTGACTTTC,CASSQARGRFGANVLTF
TRBJ2-5,TRBD1,TRBV10-2,.,TGCGCCAGCAGAATGACAGGGGTGGGGACCCAGTACTTC,CASRMTGVGTQYF
TRBJ1-5,TRBD1,TRBV7-2,.,TGTGCCAGCAGCTCAAGACAGGGGGCTCGGCCCCAGCATTTT,CASSSRQGARPQHF
TRBJ2-3,TRBD2,TRBV29-1,.,TGCAGCGAAGGACTAGCGGGGGGCCGCACAGATACGCAGTATTTT,CSEGLAGGRTDTQYF
TRBJ1-1,.,TRBV30,few,TGTGCCTGGCAAACCAACCCGGGACTCCTGAACACTGAAGCTTTCTTT,CAWQTNPGLLNTEAFF
TRBJ2-7,TRBD1,TRBV6-5,few,TGTGCCAGCAGTTACTTGGCAGGGGGCCACGAGCAGTACTTC,CASSYLAGGHEQYF
TRBJ1-5,TRBD1,TRBV19,.,TGTGCCAGTAGTACGAGGGGGCGGGGGAGCAATCAGCCCCAGCATTTT,CASSTRGRGSNQPQHF
TRBJ2-5,.,TRBV18,.,TGTGCCAGCTCACCACCAGGGTCTGAGGAGACCCAGTACTTC,CASSPPGSEETQYF
TRBJ1-4,TRBD1,TRBV18,once,TGTGCCAGCTCACCTCAGGGGGCGCGGGATGAAAAACTGTTTTTT,CASSPQGARDEKLFF